A selection of T cell receptor beta chains follows, all from one sample in a study of cytomegalovirus exposure and HLA in healthy donors. The repertoire was sequenced with immunoSEQ multiplex PCR; TCRdb's copy has only in-frame clones and lacks some. In the table there are 130,000 or so clones, around 9% of which are singletons. Input material: PBMCs. The receptors here all came from a man aged 35 to 55 in good health and CMV-seronegative. CDR3s leave out the opening cysteine and the closing phenylalanine or tryptophan.

j_call cdr3_length v_call cdr3_aa
TRBJ2-3 13 TRBV6-4 ASRGLAGDTDTQY
TRBJ2-3 13 TRBV5-3 ARSFWTGGTDTQY
TRBJ1-1 12 TRBV29-1 SVEIARGGAEAF
TRBJ1-1 12 TRBV11-2 ASSLSSVNTEAF
TRBJ1-6 12 TRBV5-1 ASSPGQLNSPLH
TRBJ1-2 13 TRBV5-4 ASRRDGGAPYGYT
TRBJ1-6 12 TRBV7-9 ASSLGEGRSPLH
TRBJ2-2 13 TRBV7-2 ASNRGTGYDGELF
TRBJ2-1 8 TRBV11-2 ASSQYEQF
TRBJ1-1 8 TRBV20-1 SASVMEAF
TRBJ1-2 11 TRBV19 ASSSMTGTGYT
TRBJ2-3 13 TRBV5-1 ASSVDRGGTDTQY
TRBJ1-1 15 TRBV4-1 ASSLVTFRDSLHEAF
TRBJ1-4 11 TRBV5-1 ASSEESNEKLF
TRBJ2-3 11 TRBV29-1 SAPGGDTDTQY
TRBJ2-1 13 TRBV5-1 ASSLMIGVSNEQF
TRBJ2-7 11 TRBV7-9 ASSLRLVGEQY
TRBJ2-1 12 TRBV5-4 ASSLGWGGNEQF